The 32 T cell receptor beta chains in this list originate from one sample, sequenced in a study of identical twins. In TCRdb, the 5' RACE reads were re-called with MiXCR into one record per CDR3 protein. The data hold roughly 1.6 million distinct CDR3 sequences, with about 32% observed a single time. Sample: cord blood. These receptors were collected from a newborn girl in good health.

This clonotype occurred a few times. This rearrangement joins TRBV5-1 to TRBJ2-3; maybe TRBD2 (5 bases). Germline V gene sequence: CDR1 SGHRS, CDR2 YFSETQ. This CDR3 is 16 amino acids long. The V end lost 4 bases, the J end lost 4 bases, and 19 bases lay between the germline ends. The CDR3 sequence: CASSPEEAMLSDTQYF. CDR3 coding DNA: TGCGCCAGCAGCCCGGAGGAAGCCATGCTCTCAGATACGCAGTATTTT.

The rearrangement joins TRBV7-2 to TRBJ2-1; 10 bases match TRBD1. There are 14 residues in the CDR3. V trimming: 3 bases; J trimming: 8 bases; junction bases outside the gene matches: 4. In germline, CDR1 is SGHTA, CDR2 FQGNSA. CDR3 sequence (DNA): TGTGCCAGCAGCTTTAAGACAGGGGGCGATGAGCAGTTCTTC. This codes for CASSFKTGGDEQFF. The entire variable domain, with the rest obtained from reference TRBV7-2 and TRBJ2-1, is as follows: GAGVSQSPSNKVTEKGKDVELRCDPISGHTALYWYRQSLGQGLEFLIYFQGNSAPDKSGLPSDRFSAERTGGSVSTLTIQRTQQEDSAVYLCASSFKTGGDEQFFGPGTRLTVL.

This clonotype has only a few counts. The CDR3 DNA reads as TGTGCCATCAGTGAGGGTGCGCCGGAGTACAATGAGCAGTTCTTC. Protein: CAISEGAPEYNEQFF. The J gene is TRBJ2-1, the V gene TRBV10-3; no firm D call. The germline CDR1 and CDR2 sequences are ENHRY and SYGVKD. Trimming cost V 2 bases and J 4 bases, with 12 bases left between them. The CDR3 loop spans 15 amino acids.

The chain carries TRBV5-5 and TRBJ2-2; the D gene is possibly TRBD2 (6 bases). With 4 bases removed from V and 7 bases from J, the gap between germline ends came to 17 bases. The CDR3 covers 15 residues. Germline V gene sequence: CDR1 SGHKS, CDR2 YYEKEE (reference sequence). CDR3 sequence reads: CASSAQRAGVGELFF. The CDR3 DNA sequence: TGTGCCAGCAGCGCCCAGCGGGCCGGAGTCGGGGAGCTGTTTTTT.

This chain links TRBV12-5 with TRBJ1-2, with D hard to call. V dropped 1 base and J dropped 2 bases, with 8 bases sitting between them. This CDR3 comprises 14 residues. Germline V gene sequence: CDR1 LGHNT, CDR2 FRNRAP. This CDR3 is CASGLGNGNYGYTF. In DNA, the CDR3 is TGTGCTAGTGGTTTGGGGAACGGGAACTATGGCTACACCTTC. Full variable domain (outside the CDR3, taken from reference TRBV12-5 and TRBJ1-2): DARVTQTPRHKVTEMGQEVTMRCQPILGHNTVFWYRQTMMQGLELLAYFRNRAPLDDSGMPKDRFSAEMPDATLATLKIQPSEPRDSAVYFCASGLGNGNYGYTFGSGTRLTVV.

For this clonotype: One end of the junction is discordant with germline, which a read error may explain. The chain has TRBV15 and TRBJ2-1, with D maybe TRBD2 (6 bases). From germline, CDR1 is LNHNV and CDR2 YYDKDF (reference sequence). CDR3 length: 16 residues. The CDR3 bases are TGTGCCACCAGCAGAAGGAGTGGCGGGGATTACAGTGAGCAGTTCTTC. Protein product: CATSRRSGGDYSEQFF.

This clonotype was found a few times. The chain couples TRBV24-1 to TRBJ2-3, with 13 bases lining up with TRBD2. The CDR3 is 17 residues long. Germline V CDR1 and CDR2: KGHDR, SFDVKD. J lost 1 base, V lost 4 bases, and 4 bases had no gene match. For the CDR3, the DNA is TGTGCCACCAGTGACCCCGGGACTAGCGGGGGCACAGATACGCAGTATTTT. Translated: CATSDPGTSGGTDTQYF.

The rearrangement joins TRBV12-3 or TRBV12-4 to TRBJ2-7; D is ambiguous. The V end was cut by 4 bases, the J end by 7 bases, with 14 bases between. This CDR3 comprises 13 residues. Here the CDR3 DNA reads TGTGCCAGCAGTTGGGTGGAGAACGATGAGCAGTACTTC. Amino acid sequence: CASSWVENDEQYF.

The rearrangement links TRBV28 to TRBJ2-4; the D gene could be TRBD1 or TRBD2 (5 bases each). Looked up from germline, CDR1 is MDHEN and CDR2 is SYDVKM. There are 17 residues in the CDR3. V was clipped by 1 base and J by 3 bases, with 16 bases between them. This chain's CDR3 is CASSLFRLGTNKNIQYF. As DNA, the CDR3 is TGTGCCAGCAGTTTATTTCGGTTGGGGACGAACAAAAACATTCAGTACTTC.

The chain combines TRBV20-1 with TRBJ1-2; 8 nucleotides line up with TRBD1. The CDR3 covers 14 residues. In germline, CDR1 is DFQATT, CDR2 SNEGSKA (reference sequence). J gave up 5 bases and V 6 bases, and 11 bases lay outside the gene matches. CDR3 protein: CSAKADRALYGYTF. The CDR3 DNA reads TGCAGTGCAAAGGCGGACAGGGCCCTATATGGCTACACCTTC.

The J gene is TRBJ2-7, the V gene TRBV7-9, with D maybe TRBD2 (6 bases). This CDR3 has 17 residues. V was clipped by 5 bases and J by 1 base, with 21 bases between them. Per the germline V gene, CDR1 is SEHNR and CDR2 is FQNEAQ (reference sequence). CDR3: CASSKMAVRDSSYEQYF. CDR3 bases: TGTGCCAGCAGCAAAATGGCTGTCCGGGACTCATCCTACGAGCAGTACTTC.

The rearrangement joins TRBV20-1 to TRBJ2-1; 12 nucleotides agree with TRBD2. Looked up from germline, CDR1 is DFQATT and CDR2 is SNEGSKA (reference sequence). The CDR3 length is 15 residues. J gave up 7 bases and V 3 bases, and 7 bases lay outside the gene matches. The CDR3 region is CSASPLAGGTNEQFF. CDR3 DNA sequence: TGCAGTGCTAGCCCACTAGCGGGAGGTACAAATGAGCAGTTCTTC.

The sample holds many counts of this clonotype. The chain employs TRBV12-3 or TRBV12-4 and TRBJ1-2, with no clear D. V lost 1 base and J lost 8, with 8 bases in between. There are 12 residues in the CDR3. The CDR3 is CASSLVMGGYTF. The CDR3 DNA sequence: TGTGCCAGCAGTTTAGTTATGGGGGGCTACACCTTC.

This sequence joins TRBV20-1 and TRBJ2-4; 12 bases match TRBD1. The DNA matches TRBJ2-7 better at its end, which makes the J call doubtful. This CDR3 has 16 residues. The V gene's germline CDR1 is DFQATT and CDR2 SNEGSKA (reference sequence). This CDR3 reads CSARDRGTGGKYEQYF. The CDR3 nucleotides read TGCAGTGCTAGAGATAGGGGGACAGGGGGCAAGTACGAGCAGTACTTC.

This chain uses TRBV27 with TRBJ1-2; D is perhaps TRBD1 (6 bases). Trimming cost V 2 bases and J 7 bases, with 26 bases left between them. This CDR3 spans 18 amino acids. From germline, CDR1 is MNHEY and CDR2 SMNVEV (reference sequence). The CDR3 region is CASSLRTSGTKGVGGYTF. CDR3 bases: TGTGCCAGCAGTTTAAGGACTTCCGGGACAAAGGGAGTGGGTGGCTACACCTTC.

J is TRBJ2-3 and V is TRBV6-6; D gene uncertain. The V end was cut by 5 bases, the J end by 4 bases, with 13 bases between. Germline assignment: CDR1 MNHNY and CDR2 SVGAGI (reference sequence). The CDR3 totals 14 residues. This CDR3 is CASSHQPQADTQYF. CDR3 nucleotide sequence: TGTGCCAGCAGTCACCAACCTCAGGCAGATACGCAGTATTTT.

This clonotype was observed a handful of times. The chain couples TRBV28 to TRBJ2-5; no clear D gene. Trimming pared 4 bases from V and 3 bases from J, leaving 9 bases between. CDR3 size: 13 residues. Germline V gene sequence: CDR1 MDHEN, CDR2 SYDVKM. CDR3 nucleotides: TGTGCCAGCAGTTCCTTGGGGAAAGAGACCCAGTACTTC. Translated, it gives CASSSLGKETQYF.

The J gene is TRBJ1-4, the V gene TRBV24-1; D is perhaps TRBD1 (5 bases). Trimming took off 3 bases at V and 2 bases at J, with 15 bases between the two ends. The CDR3 is 17 residues long. CDR1 KGHDR and CDR2 SFDVKD come from the germline V gene. In nucleotides, the CDR3 is TGTGCCACCAGTGATGCACCGTGGGGGGGGACTAATGAAAAACTGTTTTTT. Encoded protein: CATSDAPWGGTNEKLFF.

The chain couples TRBV4-1 to TRBJ2-5; TRBD2 matches at 8 bases. The length of the CDR3 is 15 residues. Germline-derived CDR1 and CDR2 are MGHRA and YSYEKL. V was clipped by 0 bases and J by 13 bases; unmatched bases: 13. CDR3 bases: TGCGCCAGCAGCCAAGATCCGGGGGGGGCCATCCCCGGGTACTTC. Its protein is CASSQDPGGAIPGYF.

The chain has TRBV20-1 and TRBJ2-3; tentative D call: TRBD2 (6 bases). V lost 3 bases to trimming and J lost 8 bases, with 12 bases between them. This CDR3 has 12 residues. Germline CDR1 DFQATT, CDR2 SNEGSKA (reference sequence). The CDR3 bases are TGCAGTGCTAGGAAGCAGGAGGGTACGCAGTATTTT. Encoded protein: CSARKQEGTQYF.

This clonotype has just a few counts. This sequence joins TRBV12-3 or TRBV12-4 and TRBJ2-3; 8 nucleotides align to TRBD1. The CDR3 is made up of 14 amino acids. The trim removed 6 bases at V and 6 bases at J, leaving 8 bases unmatched. This CDR3 is CASRASDRADTQYF. The CDR3 DNA sequence: TGTGCCAGCAGAGCCTCGGACAGGGCTGATACGCAGTATTTT.

V is TRBV2 and J is TRBJ1-5; tentative D call: TRBD1 (6 bases). Trimming took 4 bases from V and 7 from J, leaving 14 bases between them. This CDR3 region has 14 residues. The germline V gene has CDR1 SNHLY and CDR2 FYNNEI. The CDR3 DNA follows: TGTGCCAGCAGTGGGGCGGGGGGCCTGCAGCCCCAGCATTTT. Its protein product is CASSGAGGLQPQHF.

The genes are TRBV20-1 and TRBJ2-5; D assignment may be TRBD1 or TRBD2 (6 bases each). Germline CDR1 reads DFQATT; CDR2 reads SNEGSKA (reference sequence). The CDR3 consists of 13 residues. V lost 3 bases, J lost 4 bases, and 12 bases lay in between. The CDR3 DNA reads as TGCAGTGCTAGCGGGGGCCCCGGAGAGACCCAGTACTTC. Translating gives CSASGGPGETQYF.

This clonotype has just a few counts. The V call is TRBV3-1, the J call TRBJ2-7; D perhaps matches TRBD1 (6 bases). V was shortened by 3 bases and J by 0 bases, with 12 bases between the two germline ends. The CDR3 is 15 amino acids. Germline-derived CDR1 and CDR2 are LGHDT and YNNKEL (reference sequence). The CDR3 DNA reads as TGTGCCAGCAGCCACCGGACAGCTAACTCCTACGAGCAGTACTTC. The encoded protein is CASSHRTANSYEQYF.

The sample holds one count of this clonotype. The chain has TRBV4-1 and TRBJ2-2, with D possibly matching TRBD1 (6 bases). Germline lookup yields CDR1 MGHRA and CDR2 YSYEKL. V dropped 3 bases and J dropped 6 bases, with 11 bases sitting between them. This CDR3 has 14 amino acids. CDR3 protein: CASSHGQSAGELFF. CDR3 bases: TGCGCCAGCAGCCATGGACAGTCCGCCGGGGAGCTGTTTTTT.

The V call is TRBV7-9, the J call TRBJ1-6, with 8 bases lining up with TRBD1. This CDR3 spans 14 amino acids. Per the germline V gene, CDR1 is SEHNR and CDR2 is FQNEAQ (reference sequence). V was pared by 5 bases and J by 9 bases, with 6 bases of the junction left unmatched. CDR3 bases: TGTGCCAGCAGCCCTACAGGGGGTATTTCACCCCTCCACTTT. This codes for CASSPTGGISPLHF. The full variable domain, rest sourced from reference TRBV7-9 and TRBJ1-6, is DTGVSQNPRHKITKRGQNVTFRCDPISEHNRLYWYRQTLGQGPEFLTYFQNEAQLEKSRLLSDRFSAERPKGSFSTLEIQRTEQGDSAMYLCASSPTGGISPLHFGNGTRLTVT.

This clonotype showed up just a few times. V and J are TRBV5-1 and TRBJ2-1; TRBD1 might be the D (6 bases). Trimming stripped 0 bases from V and 7 bases from J, with 23 bases between. Germline CDR1 reads SGHRS; CDR2 reads YFSETQ. The CDR3 has 18 residues. CDR3 protein: CASSLALLTGSLINEQFF. CDR3 DNA: TGCGCCAGCAGCTTGGCCCTACTAACAGGGTCGCTAATTAATGAGCAGTTCTTC.

This rearrangement joins TRBV20-1 to TRBJ1-5; tentative D call: TRBD1 (6 bases). The germline V gene has CDR1 DFQATT and CDR2 SNEGSKA (reference sequence). The CDR3 is made up of 15 amino acids. V was clipped by 0 bases and J by 6 bases, with 15 bases between them. CDR3 sequence (DNA): TGCAGTGCTAGAGAAGGGGGGGCGTGGGTTCAGCCCCAGCATTTT. It translates to CSAREGGAWVQPQHF.

The V gene is TRBV14, the J gene TRBJ1-2; 8 bases map to TRBD1. J lost 3 bases, V lost 4 bases, and 4 bases had no gene match. The CDR3 has 14 amino acids. Germline V gene lookup returns CDR1 SGHDN and CDR2 FVKESK. This CDR3 reads CASSLYRGDYGYTF. In DNA form, the CDR3 reads TGTGCCAGCAGCCTTTACAGGGGGGACTATGGCTACACCTTC.

The chain recombines TRBV10-3 with TRBJ1-2; TRBD1 matches 8 bases. Germline values: CDR1 ENHRY, CDR2 SYGVKD. After removal of 7 bases from V and 0 bases from J, the junction contained 7 bases not matched to a gene. The CDR3 spans 15 residues. CDR3 residues: CAINPWTGPNYGYTF. The CDR3 DNA reads TGTGCCATCAACCCCTGGACAGGGCCTAACTATGGCTACACCTTC.

The rearrangement uses TRBV28 and TRBJ2-1, with 10 bases fitting TRBD1. CDR1 and CDR2 (germline): MDHEN, SYDVKM. The CDR3 loop spans 15 amino acids. J lost 13 bases, V lost 4 bases, and 13 bases had no gene match. In DNA form, the CDR3 reads TGTGCCAGCAGTTCCCTAACCGGGACAGGGGTGACCCAGTTCTTC. Its translation: CASSSLTGTGVTQFF.

The chain combines TRBV6-5 with TRBJ2-3; 8 nucleotides align to TRBD1. The V and J ends lost 0 bases and 2 bases, in that order; junction bases with no gene match: 4. This CDR3 comprises 16 residues. Germline lookup yields CDR1 MNHEY and CDR2 SVGAGI. The CDR3 DNA is TGTGCCAGCAGTTACTCTACGACAGGGGCCACAGATACGCAGTATTTT. It specifies CASSYSTTGATDTQYF.